These 19 T cell receptor beta chains share one sample of origin, sequenced in a study of cytomegalovirus exposure and HLA in healthy donors. Both 60 Vbeta primers and 13 Jbeta primers went into the PCR. Here immunoSEQ multiplex PCR was the method, and the copy in TCRdb shows in-frame clones only, minus some. The table lists about 100,000 clones, around 75% of them singletons. The sequenced material came from PBMCs. The receptors here all came from a male donor in good health and CMV-seropositive.

This chain connects TRBV4-2 to TRBJ2-1, with 11 positions matching TRBD2. Germline CDR1 LGHNA, CDR2 YNFKEQ. V gave up 3 bases and J gave up 10 bases; unmatched junction bases: 5. This CDR3 region has 14 residues. The CDR3, as DNA: TGTGCCAGCAGCCAGGGGACTAGCGGACGGGAGCAGTTCTTC. Amino acids: CASSQGTSGREQFF.

The chain joins TRBV7-6 to TRBJ2-7; D possibly corresponds to TRBD1 (6 bases). Trimming removed 4 bases from V and 2 bases from J, with 12 bases in between. This CDR3 has 14 amino acids. Germline-derived CDR1 and CDR2 are SGHVS and FNYEAQ. Here the CDR3 reads CASSSQGSPYEQYF. The CDR3 region has the DNA TGTGCCAGCAGCTCCCAGGGGTCTCCCTACGAGCAGTACTTC.

This clone was seen more than once but under ten times. V and J are TRBV7-9 and TRBJ2-6, with D possibly being TRBD2 (6 bases). V dropped 3 bases and J dropped 4 bases, with 13 bases sitting between them. The CDR3 has 16 residues. Germline lookup yields CDR1 SEHNR and CDR2 FQNEAQ (reference sequence). DNA of the CDR3: TGTGCCAGCAGCTTGGGACTTCCAAGAGGGGCCAACGTCCTGACTTTC. Translation gives CASSLGLPRGANVLTF.

The rearrangement links TRBV11-3 to TRBJ1-2, with 7 bases fitting TRBD1. The CDR3 loop spans 17 amino acids. Trimming removed 5 bases from V and 0 bases from J; junction bases left unmatched: 12. Germline assignment: CDR1 SGHNT and CDR2 YENEEA. The CDR3 nucleotides read TGTGCCAGCAGCCGCCGACAGGGTGGGGTCACTAACTATGGCTACACCTTC. Translating gives CASSRRQGGVTNYGYTF. Full variable domain (rest looked up from reference TRBV11-3 and TRBJ1-2): EAGVVQSPRYKIIEKKQPVAFWCNPISGHNTLYWYLQNLGQGPELLIRYENEEAVDDSQLPKDRFSAERLKGVDSTLKIQPAELGDSAVYLCASSRRQGGVTNYGYTFGSGTRLTVV.

This chain uses TRBV6-5 with TRBJ2-3; 8 positions match TRBD2. Trimming cost V 6 bases and J 4 bases; bases outside gene matches: 6. Germline loops: CDR1 MNHEY, CDR2 SVGAGI. The CDR3 has 14 residues. The CDR3 sequence is CASRIGLAADTQYF. The CDR3 DNA sequence: TGTGCCAGCAGAATAGGACTAGCAGCAGATACGCAGTATTTT.

This clone has a count of ten or more. The rearrangement joins TRBV2 to TRBJ1-2; D is undetermined. The germline CDR1 and CDR2 sequences are SNHLY and FYNNEI. V dropped 8 bases and J dropped 3 bases, with 13 bases sitting between them. This CDR3 contains 13 residues. DNA for the CDR3: TGTGCCAGCGGCGGGGTCGGCGACTATGGCTACACCTTC. It is translated as CASGGVGDYGYTF.

Of note for this clone: A read error may account for a junction end that differs from germline. The V and J genes are TRBV5-6 and TRBJ1-4; TRBD1 matches 12 bases. This CDR3 contains 14 residues. Germline V gene lookup returns CDR1 SGHDT and CDR2 YYEEEE. The CDR3 DNA reads as TGTGCCGGCAGCTTGGGACAGGGGGCCGAAAAACTGTTTTTT. Translated: CAGSLGQGAEKLFF.

With respect to this clone: Germline is not matched at one junction end, which may reflect a read error. This chain links TRBV11-2 with TRBJ2-3; D gene uncertain. The CDR3 runs to 15 residues. Looked up from germline, CDR1 is SGHAT and CDR2 is FQNNGV. The CDR3 DNA reads as TGTGCCAGCAGCCTAGAGGCCCTTCGCACAGATACGCAGTATTTT. This sequence encodes CASSLEALRTDTQYF.

The gene calls are TRBV30 and TRBJ2-6, with a tentative D call TRBD1 (6 bases). The CDR3 loop spans 20 amino acids. Germline-derived CDR1 and CDR2 are GTSNPN and SVGIG (reference sequence). V lost 0 bases, J lost 2 bases, and 23 bases lay in between. DNA for the CDR3: TGTGCCTGGAGTGTAAAACAGGGAAGTAGTTGGGATACTGGGGCCAACGTCCTGACTTTC. As protein: CAWSVKQGSSWDTGANVLTF.

The V and J genes are TRBV6-1 and TRBJ2-7; 10 bases agree with TRBD1. V lost 5 bases, J lost 3 bases, and 4 bases stayed unmatched. CDR3 length: 14 residues. Germline V gives CDR1 MNHNS, CDR2 SASEGT. This CDR3 is CASSIRTGGYEQYF. The DNA of the CDR3 is TGTGCCAGCAGTATCCGGACAGGGGGCTACGAGCAGTACTTC.

V usage is TRBV5-6 and J usage is TRBJ1-1; 9 positions agree with TRBD1. V was clipped by 4 bases and J by 0 bases; unmatched bases: 4. The CDR3 sequence is 15 residues long. The germline V gene has CDR1 SGHDT and CDR2 YYEEEE. CDR3 sequence (DNA): TGTGCCAGCAGCCCGGACAGGGGTATGAACACTGAAGCTTTCTTT. Its protein product is CASSPDRGMNTEAFF.

V is TRBV13 and J is TRBJ2-7, with D possibly being TRBD1 (6 bases). Trimming pared 2 bases from V and 2 bases from J, leaving 16 bases between. Germline CDR1 and CDR2: PRHDT and FYEKMQ (reference sequence). This CDR3 is built from 16 residues. The CDR3 is CASSLSSGHPPYEQYF. DNA for the CDR3: TGTGCCAGCAGCTTATCATCGGGACACCCCCCCTACGAGCAGTACTTC.

This clone has a single count. The chain uses TRBV28 and TRBJ1-1; weak D call: TRBD1 (6 bases). The CDR3 runs 15 residues. V dropped 3 bases and J dropped 1 base, with 12 bases sitting between them. In germline, CDR1 is MDHEN, CDR2 SYDVKM. CDR3 bases: TGTGCCAGCAGTTTTTACTCCAGGGGGAACACTGAAGCTTTCTTT. It specifies CASSFYSRGNTEAFF.

The rearrangement joins TRBV6-5 to TRBJ2-5; no clear D gene. The DNA end favors TRBJ2-7, so the J call may be wrong. The CDR3 consists of 15 residues. The germline CDR1 and CDR2 sequences are MNHEY and SVGAGI. The CDR3 sequence is CASSYAMGPTYEQYF. The DNA for the CDR3 is TGTGCCAGCAGTTACGCGATGGGCCCTACCTACGAGCAGTACTTC.

This clone appeared a few times. The V and J genes are TRBV25-1 and TRBJ2-7, with a weak D call TRBD1 (6 bases). The CDR3 runs to 14 residues. The germline CDR1 and CDR2 sequences are MGHDK and SYGVNS. Trimming removed 4 bases from V and 0 bases from J, with 10 bases in between. DNA for the CDR3: TGTGCCAGCAGTGTGCAGGGGACCTCCTACGAGCAGTACTTC. Protein sequence: CASSVQGTSYEQYF.

The chain recombines TRBV11-2 with TRBJ1-2; D call uncertain. Trimming took off 5 bases at V and 6 bases at J, with 13 bases between the two ends. The germline V gene encodes CDR1 SGHAT and CDR2 FQNNGV. The CDR3 contains 13 residues. The CDR3 bases are TGTGCCAGCAGCACGGGATTTTTACATGGCTACACCTTC. Encoded protein: CASSTGFLHGYTF. Full variable domain (missing parts from reference TRBV11-2 and TRBJ1-2): EAGVAQSPRYKIIEKRQSVAFWCNPISGHATLYWYQQILGQGPKLLIQFQNNGVVDDSQLPKDRFSAERLKGVDSTLKIQPAKLEDSAVYLCASSTGFLHGYTFGSGTRLTVV.

This clone was detected only once. This chain connects TRBV5-6 to TRBJ2-1; 8 positions match TRBD1. With V trimmed by 4 bases and J by 2 bases, 8 bases remained unmatched. There are 16 residues in the CDR3. Germline CDR1 SGHDT, CDR2 YYEEEE. The CDR3 DNA reads as TGTGCCAGCAGCGAAACCGGGACAGGTACCTACAATGAGCAGTTCTTC. It translates to CASSETGTGTYNEQFF.

The chain carries TRBV4-1 and TRBJ1-3; D remains unclear. Germline V lookup: CDR1 MGHRA, CDR2 YSYEKL. V lost 4 bases and J 0 bases, leaving 16 bases between the germline ends. This CDR3 is built from 17 residues. The CDR3 sequence: CASSRAGGSFSGNTIYF. The CDR3 nucleotides read TGCGCCAGCAGCCGCGCAGGAGGCAGCTTCTCTGGAAACACCATATATTTT.

The genes are TRBV7-3 and TRBJ1-6; D remains unclear. Looked up from germline, CDR1 is SGHTA and CDR2 is FQGTGA. This CDR3 region has 15 residues. Trimming stripped 5 bases from V and 11 bases from J, with 19 bases between. In nucleotides, the CDR3 is TGTGCCAGCAGCCCATTAGAGGCATCGGTAACACCCCTCCACTTT. This translates into CASSPLEASVTPLHF.